This T cell receptor beta chain originates from a study of PD-L1 blockade in urothelial cancer. Study background: After treatment start, blood was analyzed at 3 weeks (second dose) and at 6 weeks. There were a median of around 140,000 T cells in blood samples.

Time point given: pretreatment peripheral blood. Anywhere from 1 to 8 samples came from each patient, spanning pretreatment and on-treatment. This clone appeared a single time. This CDR3 comprises 15 residues. Germline V gene sequence: CDR1 LNHDA, CDR2 SQIVND (reference sequence). V lost 1 base to trimming and J lost 6 bases; unmatched junction nucleotides: 4. PCRs were each spiked with synthetic TCR analog templates. The method was immunoSEQ multiplex PCR; TCRdb's version includes in-frame clones alone and lacks a portion of them. The sample carries roughly 53,000 clones, approximately 88% recorded once.

The sample was PBMCs, taken around atezolizumab (anti-PD-L1) treatment. This sequence was found in a woman aged 55 to 70 with urothelial cancer. This chain links TRBV19 with TRBJ2-1, with TRBD2 identical over 9 bases. The CDR3 region has the DNA TGTGCCAGTAGTATAGGACTAGCGGCGGGCAATGAGCAGTTCTTC. Translated: CASSIGLAAGNEQFF.